The rows below give T cell receptor beta chains drawn from one sample of a study of blood T cell repertoires in COVID-19. The method was immunoSEQ multiplex PCR; TCRdb's version includes in-frame clones alone and lacks a portion of them. The sample includes about 250,000 clones, about 85% of them seen just once. The sequenced material came from peripheral blood. These receptors all come from a man between 18 and 29 years old with active or convalescent COVID-19. The CDR3 runs from the conserved cysteine through the conserved F or W. Each record gives: J gene, V gene, clone size, D gene, CDR3 DNA, CDR3 protein. A D gene is named only where the DNA matches it firmly. Only some rows state a clone size, as once, few, many or a class for expanded clones.

J gene: TRBJ1-5
V gene: TRBV6-6
clone size: .
D gene: TRBD1
CDR3 DNA: TGTGCCAGCAGCCGAAAGGGGTCCTCGGACAGGGGATATCAGCCCCAGCATTTT
CDR3 protein: CASSRKGSSDRGYQPQHF

J gene: TRBJ1-1
V gene: TRBV6-4
clone size: .
D gene: TRBD1
CDR3 DNA: TGTGCCAGCAGCGCAGGGGGACACACTGAAGCTTTCTTT
CDR3 protein: CASSAGGHTEAFF

J gene: TRBJ1-5
V gene: TRBV23-1
clone size: .
D gene: TRBD1
CDR3 DNA: TGCGCCAGCACTCTAGGGGGCGGTCGGAGCAATCAGCCCCAGCATTTT
CDR3 protein: CASTLGGGRSNQPQHF

J gene: TRBJ1-4
V gene: TRBV5-1
clone size: few
D gene: TRBD1
CDR3 DNA: TGCGCCAGCAGCCGGACAGGGTTTACTAATGAAAAACTGTTTTTT
CDR3 protein: CASSRTGFTNEKLFF

J gene: TRBJ2-6
V gene: TRBV5-1
clone size: .
D gene: .
CDR3 DNA: TGCGCCAGCAGCTTGGTTACAGTCGCCTCTGGGGCCAACGTCCTGACTTTC
CDR3 protein: CASSLVTVASGANVLTF

J gene: TRBJ2-7
V gene: TRBV14
clone size: .
D gene: TRBD2
CDR3 DNA: TGTGCCAGCAGCCGGCGTAGCGGGATAGCGACCTACGAGCAGTACTTC
CDR3 protein: CASSRRSGIATYEQYF

J gene: TRBJ2-7
V gene: TRBV30
clone size: .
D gene: .
CDR3 DNA: TGTGCCTGGGCGTTCGCCAGGGGCTACGAGCAGTACTTC
CDR3 protein: CAWAFARGYEQYF

J gene: TRBJ2-3
V gene: TRBV4-3
clone size: few
D gene: .
CDR3 DNA: TGCGCCAGCAGCCAGGACTTCACAGATACGCAGTATTTT
CDR3 protein: CASSQDFTDTQYF

J gene: TRBJ1-2
V gene: TRBV3-1/TRBV3-2
clone size: .
D gene: .
CDR3 DNA: TGTGCCAGCAGGGCCGGGAGCTATGGCTACACCTTC
CDR3 protein: CASRAGSYGYTF

J gene: TRBJ2-1
V gene: TRBV4-1
clone size: .
D gene: TRBD2
CDR3 DNA: TGCGCCAGCAGCCACCCCACGAGAGAGCGGGAGAAGGGAATGGTCTTC
CDR3 protein: CASSHPTREREKGMVF

J gene: TRBJ1-4
V gene: TRBV7-9
clone size: .
D gene: .
CDR3 DNA: TGTGCCAGCAGCCGACTCCATTTCATTAGGAATGAAAAACTGTTTTTT
CDR3 protein: CASSRLHFIRNEKLFF

J gene: TRBJ1-5
V gene: TRBV11-2
clone size: .
D gene: .
CDR3 DNA: TGTGCCAGCAGCTTAGATTTCGGAGATAATCAGCCCCAGCATTTT
CDR3 protein: CASSLDFGDNQPQHF

J gene: TRBJ1-1
V gene: TRBV15
clone size: .
D gene: .
CDR3 DNA: TGTGCCACCAGCATCGGGGGTTTCCCCAACACTGAAGCTTTCTTT
CDR3 protein: CATSIGGFPNTEAFF

J gene: TRBJ1-1
V gene: TRBV6-5
clone size: few
D gene: .
CDR3 DNA: TGTGCCAGCGTGACACCGCAGGAAGCTTTCTTT
CDR3 protein: CASVTPQEAFF

J gene: TRBJ2-1
V gene: TRBV9
clone size: .
D gene: TRBD2
CDR3 DNA: TGTGCCAGCAGCGTGGCGACTAGCGGGGTCCCTAATGAGCAGTTCTTC
CDR3 protein: CASSVATSGVPNEQFF

J gene: TRBJ1-1
V gene: TRBV12-3/TRBV12-4
clone size: few
D gene: .
CDR3 DNA: TGTGCCAGCAGTTTATGGGGCGAGGCTGAAGCTTTCTTT
CDR3 protein: CASSLWGEAEAFF

J gene: TRBJ1-2
V gene: TRBV2
clone size: .
D gene: .
CDR3 DNA: TGTGCCAGCACCAGGACGGGCGGGTATGGCTACACCTTC
CDR3 protein: CASTRTGGYGYTF

J gene: TRBJ2-6
V gene: TRBV6-1
clone size: .
D gene: .
CDR3 DNA: TGTGCCAGCAGTGTGACAGGGAGGTTTACTGGGGCCAACGTCCTGACTTTC
CDR3 protein: CASSVTGRFTGANVLTF

J gene: TRBJ1-3
V gene: TRBV28
clone size: .
D gene: .
CDR3 DNA: TGTGCCAGCAGCCAACAGGGATCCGGAAACACCATATATTTT
CDR3 protein: CASSQQGSGNTIYF

J gene: TRBJ2-7
V gene: TRBV4-3
clone size: few
D gene: .
CDR3 DNA: TGCGCCAGCAGCCAAGATCGACGGAGCTACGAGCAGTACTTC
CDR3 protein: CASSQDRRSYEQYF

J gene: TRBJ2-1
V gene: TRBV5-1
clone size: .
D gene: .
CDR3 DNA: TGCGCCAGCAGCTTGGTTTCGGGGGTCACCTACAATGAGCAGTTCTTC
CDR3 protein: CASSLVSGVTYNEQFF

J gene: TRBJ1-6
V gene: TRBV27
clone size: .
D gene: .
CDR3 DNA: TGTGCCAGCAACGAAGGGGCCGACTATAATTCACCCCTCCACTTT
CDR3 protein: CASNEGADYNSPLHF

J gene: TRBJ2-5
V gene: TRBV7-9
clone size: .
D gene: TRBD2
CDR3 DNA: TGTGCCAGCAGCTTAGATGGCGGCGGGAGGCAGCAAGAGACCCAGTACTTC
CDR3 protein: CASSLDGGGRQQETQYF

J gene: TRBJ2-3
V gene: TRBV6-6
clone size: .
D gene: TRBD2
CDR3 DNA: TGTGCCAGCAGTTACTCGGGTGGGAGGGAGGGAGATACGCAGTATTTT
CDR3 protein: CASSYSGGREGDTQYF

J gene: TRBJ1-5
V gene: TRBV7-9
clone size: .
D gene: TRBD1
CDR3 DNA: TGTGCCAGCAGCCCGGGACAGATTAATAGCAATCAGCCCCAGCATTTT
CDR3 protein: CASSPGQINSNQPQHF

J gene: TRBJ2-2
V gene: TRBV5-1
clone size: .
D gene: TRBD2
CDR3 DNA: TGCGCCAGCAGCAGGAAAACTAGCGAGAACACCGGGGAGCTGTTTTTT
CDR3 protein: CASSRKTSENTGELFF

J gene: TRBJ2-7
V gene: TRBV10-2
clone size: .
D gene: TRBD2
CDR3 DNA: TGCGCCAGCAGTGAGCTAGCGGGATCGGGCGAGCAGTACTTC
CDR3 protein: CASSELAGSGEQYF

J gene: TRBJ2-1
V gene: TRBV7-6
clone size: once
D gene: .
CDR3 DNA: TGTGCCAGCAGCTTAGCATTGGGGGCTACGGCTAGCCTCTATGAGCAGTTCTTC
CDR3 protein: CASSLALGATASLYEQFF

J gene: TRBJ1-4
V gene: TRBV9
clone size: .
D gene: .
CDR3 DNA: TGTGCCAGCAGCTGGGGAACGGGAGCAACTAATGAAAAACTGTTTTTT
CDR3 protein: CASSWGTGATNEKLFF

J gene: TRBJ1-3
V gene: TRBV9
clone size: .
D gene: TRBD1
CDR3 DNA: TGTGCCAGCAGCGCTTCCGGGACAGGGGGCTCTGGAAACACCATATATTTT
CDR3 protein: CASSASGTGGSGNTIYF

J gene: TRBJ2-5
V gene: TRBV5-1
clone size: .
D gene: TRBD1
CDR3 DNA: TGCGCCAGCAGCCTCCAGGGGGCAGGAGAGACCCAGTACTTC
CDR3 protein: CASSLQGAGETQYF

J gene: TRBJ2-2
V gene: TRBV19
clone size: .
D gene: TRBD2
CDR3 DNA: TGTGCCAGTAGTATAGTCTCGGGAGGGCCCAGCACCGGGGAGCTGTTTTTT
CDR3 protein: CASSIVSGGPSTGELFF

J gene: TRBJ1-2
V gene: TRBV6-1
clone size: .
D gene: .
CDR3 DNA: TGTGCCAGCAGTGAATTGACCGGGAGCGCGGGAGGCTACACCTTC
CDR3 protein: CASSELTGSAGGYTF

J gene: TRBJ2-7
V gene: TRBV5-6
clone size: .
D gene: TRBD1
CDR3 DNA: TGTGCCAGCAGCTTTGGGACAGGGAGCAACGAGCAGTACTTC
CDR3 protein: CASSFGTGSNEQYF

J gene: TRBJ2-3
V gene: TRBV19
clone size: .
D gene: TRBD2
CDR3 DNA: TGTGCCAGTAGTCCTAGCGGGAGGGTGACAGATACGCAGTATTTT
CDR3 protein: CASSPSGRVTDTQYF

J gene: TRBJ2-7
V gene: TRBV30
clone size: .
D gene: .
CDR3 DNA: TGTGCCTGGCGCCGACTAGACCTAAATTACGAGCAGTACTTC
CDR3 protein: CAWRRLDLNYEQYF

J gene: TRBJ1-1
V gene: TRBV3-1/TRBV3-2
clone size: .
D gene: .
CDR3 DNA: TGTGCCAGCAGCCACCACAGGGAGATGAACACTGAAGCTTTCTTT
CDR3 protein: CASSHHREMNTEAFF

J gene: TRBJ2-1
V gene: TRBV3-1/TRBV3-2
clone size: .
D gene: TRBD2
CDR3 DNA: TGTGCCAGCACCCTCATGGGGCTAGCGGGGACTGAGCAGTTCTTC
CDR3 protein: CASTLMGLAGTEQFF

J gene: TRBJ2-7
V gene: TRBV5-1
clone size: .
D gene: .
CDR3 DNA: TGCGCCAGCAGCTTGGGGCAGGGCCTCTACGAGCAGTACTTC
CDR3 protein: CASSLGQGLYEQYF

J gene: TRBJ2-7
V gene: TRBV4-1
clone size: .
D gene: .
CDR3 DNA: TGCGCCAGCAGCCAAGACTCCGCGAGGGTGCGCTACGAGCAGTACTTC
CDR3 protein: CASSQDSARVRYEQYF

J gene: TRBJ1-1
V gene: TRBV30
clone size: .
D gene: .
CDR3 DNA: TGTGCCTGGAGTGTAACCCGTGGTGGGAGCCACATGAACACTGAAGCTTTCTTT
CDR3 protein: CAWSVTRGGSHMNTEAFF

J gene: TRBJ1-4
V gene: TRBV11-2
clone size: .
D gene: TRBD1
CDR3 DNA: TGTGCCAGCAGCGCAATAGTTGGACAGGAACTTAATGAAAAACTGTTTTTT
CDR3 protein: CASSAIVGQELNEKLFF

J gene: TRBJ2-7
V gene: TRBV28
clone size: .
D gene: .
CDR3 DNA: TGTGCCACAGAGGGGGGGAATAGCTACGAGCAGTACTTC
CDR3 protein: CATEGGNSYEQYF

J gene: TRBJ2-7
V gene: TRBV5-4
clone size: .
D gene: TRBD1
CDR3 DNA: TGTGCCAGCAGTCTTCGGGACAGGGGAAGCGAGCAGTACTTC
CDR3 protein: CASSLRDRGSEQYF

J gene: TRBJ2-1
V gene: TRBV7-2
clone size: .
D gene: .
CDR3 DNA: TGTGCCAGCAGCTTATTGGGAGCGACCCACAATGAGCAGTTCTTC
CDR3 protein: CASSLLGATHNEQFF

J gene: TRBJ1-2
V gene: TRBV6-5
clone size: once
D gene: .
CDR3 DNA: TGTGCCAGCAGCGACTCGCAGGGTTATGGCTACACCTTC
CDR3 protein: CASSDSQGYGYTF